A single T cell receptor beta chain is shown here with its context. This sample stems from a study of cytomegalovirus exposure and HLA in healthy donors. About the research overall: The approximately 110 validation repertoires and the roughly 680 first-cohort repertoires shared a platform, a later analysis reported.

The CDR3 length is 14 residues. The V segment lost 5 bases and the J segment 2 bases; nucleotides outside the gene matches: 5. Germline V gene lookup returns CDR1 MNHNY and CDR2 SVGAGI (reference sequence). Profiling relied on immunoSEQ multiplex PCR, and the TCRdb table lists in-frame clones only, not all of them. The repertoire holds some 68,000 clones, about 96% seen once, with around 2.4% in the top ten. The rearrangement uses TRBV6-6 and TRBJ2-7, with TRBD2 identical over 8 bases. This TCR was sampled from a man younger than 35 in good health and CMV-seronegative. Source material: PBMCs. As DNA, the CDR3 is TGTGCCAGCAGTCGCGGACTAGCACCCTACGAGCAGTACTTC. Encoded protein: CASSRGLAPYEQYF.